Listed below are T cell receptor beta chains from one sample, sequenced in a study of cytomegalovirus exposure and HLA in healthy donors. Produced via immunoSEQ multiplex PCR; TCRdb's table is partial and in-frame only. The sample has tens of thousands of clones. Sequencing was done on a sample of PBMCs. The receptors originated from a boy between 5 and 17 years old in good health and CMV-seronegative. Each CDR3 is given with its conserved first and last residue. The D gene is left open where the match is weak.

V gene: TRBV30; D gene: -; J gene: TRBJ1-2; CDR3 DNA: TGTGCCTGGAGTGGACAGGATAACTATGGCTACACCTTC; CDR3 protein: CAWSGQDNYGYTF
V gene: TRBV4-3; D gene: TRBD1; J gene: TRBJ2-5; CDR3 DNA: TGCGCCAGCAGCCAAGTTTACAGGGGGCTTCAAGAGACCCAGTACTTC; CDR3 protein: CASSQVYRGLQETQYF
V gene: TRBV11-2; D gene: TRBD1; J gene: TRBJ1-5; CDR3 DNA: TGTGCCAGCAGCTTAGATCGGGGGGACAGGTACCAGCATTTT; CDR3 protein: CASSLDRGDRYQHF
V gene: TRBV7-2; D gene: TRBD1; J gene: TRBJ2-7; CDR3 DNA: TGTGCCAGCACAAAGACAGGGGGCGCGGGGTACGAGCAGTACTTC; CDR3 protein: CASTKTGGAGYEQYF
V gene: TRBV2; D gene: -; J gene: TRBJ1-2; CDR3 DNA: TGTGCCAGCAGTGTTACGACAGTTAACTATGGCTACACCTTC; CDR3 protein: CASSVTTVNYGYTF
V gene: TRBV5-4; D gene: TRBD1; J gene: TRBJ2-3; CDR3 DNA: TGTGCCAGCAGCTTACCGGGACAGGGTACAGATACGCAGTATTTT; CDR3 protein: CASSLPGQGTDTQYF
V gene: TRBV5-1; D gene: TRBD1; J gene: TRBJ1-3; CDR3 DNA: TGCGCCAGCAGCGTAGACAGGGCCGCTGGAAACACCATATATTTT; CDR3 protein: CASSVDRAAGNTIYF
V gene: TRBV6-5; D gene: -; J gene: TRBJ2-7; CDR3 DNA: TGTGCCAGCAGCCCAAACCCCAAGAACGAGCAGTACTTC; CDR3 protein: CASSPNPKNEQYF
V gene: TRBV18; D gene: TRBD1; J gene: TRBJ1-4; CDR3 DNA: TGTGCCAGCTCACCAATGGAAGGGACAGGGGTCAATAATGAAAAACTGTTTTTT; CDR3 protein: CASSPMEGTGVNNEKLFF
V gene: TRBV7-7; D gene: TRBD1; J gene: TRBJ1-4; CDR3 DNA: TGTGCCAGCAGCGATCGGACAGGGGCGAATGAAAAACTGTTTTTT; CDR3 protein: CASSDRTGANEKLFF
V gene: TRBV7-6; D gene: -; J gene: TRBJ2-2; CDR3 DNA: TGTGCCAGCAGTATTCCACAGGGAGTGGCCGGGGAGCTGTTTTTT; CDR3 protein: CASSIPQGVAGELFF
V gene: TRBV19; D gene: TRBD2; J gene: TRBJ2-7; CDR3 DNA: TGTGCCAGTAGTTTAGCGGGGGACTACGAGCAGTACTTC; CDR3 protein: CASSLAGDYEQYF
V gene: TRBV15; D gene: TRBD1; J gene: TRBJ1-1; CDR3 DNA: TGTGCCACCAGCAGAGATCTAAGGGGGCGCGGCTCTGAAGCTTTCTTT; CDR3 protein: CATSRDLRGRGSEAFF
V gene: TRBV5-1; D gene: TRBD1; J gene: TRBJ2-7; CDR3 DNA: TGCGCCAGCAGCCCCGAAGGGACAGTATTCCACGAGCAGTACTTC; CDR3 protein: CASSPEGTVFHEQYF
V gene: TRBV6-5; D gene: TRBD1; J gene: TRBJ2-5; CDR3 DNA: TGTGCCAGCAGTTGGAACAGGGGGCTAGGAGAGACCCAGTACTTC; CDR3 protein: CASSWNRGLGETQYF
V gene: TRBV7-2; D gene: -; J gene: TRBJ2-5; CDR3 DNA: TGTGCCAGCAGCTTCACCGGGACTGCATTTCCCCAAGAGACCCAGTACTTC; CDR3 protein: CASSFTGTAFPQETQYF
V gene: TRBV19; D gene: TRBD1; J gene: TRBJ1-2; CDR3 DNA: TGTGCCAGTAGTATGAGGACAGACAGGGACGGGGACTATGGCTACACCTTC; CDR3 protein: CASSMRTDRDGDYGYTF
V gene: TRBV7-2; D gene: TRBD1; J gene: TRBJ2-4; CDR3 DNA: TGTGCCAGCAGCTTACTGACAGGGGACCCCAAAAACATTCAGTACTTC; CDR3 protein: CASSLLTGDPKNIQYF
V gene: TRBV29-1; D gene: TRBD1; J gene: TRBJ2-2; CDR3 DNA: TGCAGCGTTGATAAAACAGGGGGATCGAACACCGGGGAGCTGTTTTTT; CDR3 protein: CSVDKTGGSNTGELFF
V gene: TRBV5-1; D gene: TRBD1; J gene: TRBJ2-7; CDR3 DNA: TGCGCCAGCAGCTTGGGCGGGACAGGGGTCTACGAGCAGTACTTC; CDR3 protein: CASSLGGTGVYEQYF
V gene: TRBV19; D gene: TRBD2; J gene: TRBJ2-2; CDR3 DNA: TGTGCCAGTAGTTCCTTGACTAGCGGGTTGCCGCTAACCGGGGAGCTGTTTTTT; CDR3 protein: CASSSLTSGLPLTGELFF
V gene: TRBV6-1; D gene: TRBD1; J gene: TRBJ1-5; CDR3 DNA: TGTGCCAGCAGTGAAGCATCTCTCGGGGACAGGGGATGTTTT; CDR3 protein: CASSEASLGDRGCF
V gene: TRBV7-8; D gene: TRBD2; J gene: TRBJ2-3; CDR3 DNA: TGTGCCAGCAGCTTAGCGGGGGGGTATGATACGCAGTATTTT; CDR3 protein: CASSLAGGYDTQYF
V gene: TRBV2; D gene: -; J gene: TRBJ1-1; CDR3 DNA: TGTGCCAACAGGGACATGAACACTGAAGCTTTCTTT; CDR3 protein: CANRDMNTEAFF
V gene: TRBV29-1; D gene: -; J gene: TRBJ2-7; CDR3 DNA: TGCAGCGTTGAGACATATTACGAGCAGTACTTC; CDR3 protein: CSVETYYEQYF
V gene: TRBV6-6; D gene: TRBD1; J gene: TRBJ1-1; CDR3 DNA: TGTGCCAGCAGTTACGGGAGGACAGGGAGCACTGAAGCTTTCTTT; CDR3 protein: CASSYGRTGSTEAFF
V gene: TRBV9; D gene: TRBD1; J gene: TRBJ1-2; CDR3 DNA: TGTGCCAGCGACGGCGGGCGGGACAGGGTCTATGGCTACACCTTC; CDR3 protein: CASDGGRDRVYGYTF
V gene: TRBV30; D gene: TRBD1; J gene: TRBJ1-5; CDR3 DNA: TGTGCCTGGAGTGGCCGGGACAGGATACAGCCCCAGCATTTT; CDR3 protein: CAWSGRDRIQPQHF
V gene: TRBV27; D gene: TRBD1; J gene: TRBJ1-2; CDR3 DNA: TGTGCCAGCAGACAGGGGCCGAACGGCTACACCTTC; CDR3 protein: CASRQGPNGYTF
V gene: TRBV7-2; D gene: -; J gene: TRBJ2-1; CDR3 DNA: TGTGCCAGCAGCTTAGTTAGCGGCCAATACCCCGGGTACAATGAGCAGTTCTTC; CDR3 protein: CASSLVSGQYPGYNEQFF
V gene: TRBV5-1; D gene: -; J gene: TRBJ2-5; CDR3 DNA: TGCGCCAGCAGCTTGGTAGAAGCGGAACAGACCCAGTACTTC; CDR3 protein: CASSLVEAEQTQYF
V gene: TRBV9; D gene: -; J gene: TRBJ1-2; CDR3 DNA: TGTGCCAGCAGCCCGAGGGAGGGCTACACCTTC; CDR3 protein: CASSPREGYTF
V gene: TRBV9; D gene: TRBD1; J gene: TRBJ1-3; CDR3 DNA: TGTGCCAGCAGCGTAGTCGGGACAGGGGATAACACCATATATTTT; CDR3 protein: CASSVVGTGDNTIYF
V gene: TRBV5-4; D gene: -; J gene: TRBJ1-3; CDR3 DNA: TGTGCCAGCAGCTTCGGCGTGGAGTCTGGAAACACCATATATTTT; CDR3 protein: CASSFGVESGNTIYF
V gene: TRBV7-7; D gene: TRBD1; J gene: TRBJ2-7; CDR3 DNA: TGTGCCAGCAGCCCTTCTGGACAGGGAACCTACGAGCAGTACTTC; CDR3 protein: CASSPSGQGTYEQYF
V gene: TRBV7-9; D gene: TRBD1; J gene: TRBJ1-3; CDR3 DNA: TGTGCCAGCAGCTCCGGGACAGGGGGCACTCATGGAAACACCATATATTTT; CDR3 protein: CASSSGTGGTHGNTIYF
V gene: TRBV6-4; D gene: -; J gene: TRBJ1-1; CDR3 DNA: TGTGCCAGCAGTGTAATAGGAGGGAACACTGAAGCTTTCTTT; CDR3 protein: CASSVIGGNTEAFF
V gene: TRBV7-2; D gene: -; J gene: TRBJ2-7; CDR3 DNA: TGTGCCAGCAGCTTAGTGTCGACTAGTGATTACGAGCAGTACTTC; CDR3 protein: CASSLVSTSDYEQYF
V gene: TRBV7-9; D gene: -; J gene: TRBJ1-2; CDR3 DNA: TGTGCCAGCAGCGAACAGGGTGGCTTGGGCTACACCTTC; CDR3 protein: CASSEQGGLGYTF
V gene: TRBV6-5; D gene: TRBD2; J gene: TRBJ2-3; CDR3 DNA: TGTGGGAGCGGGACTAGCACAGATACGCAGTATTTT; CDR3 protein: CGSGTSTDTQYF
V gene: TRBV9; D gene: TRBD2; J gene: TRBJ2-1; CDR3 DNA: TGTGCCAGCAGCTTTACCTCCGGGACTAGGTACAATGAGCAGTTCTTC; CDR3 protein: CASSFTSGTRYNEQFF
V gene: TRBV7-3; D gene: -; J gene: TRBJ2-1; CDR3 DNA: TGTGCCAGCAGCCCCTTGGTGAGTCGTGAGCAGTTCTTC; CDR3 protein: CASSPLVSREQFF
V gene: TRBV7-9; D gene: -; J gene: TRBJ2-7; CDR3 DNA: TGTGCCAGCAGCTTAGCCCTAGAGGGGCAGTACTTC; CDR3 protein: CASSLALEGQYF
V gene: TRBV5-1; D gene: -; J gene: TRBJ2-2; CDR3 DNA: TGCGCCAGCAGCTTGGCCGTTAGTAACACCGGGGAGCTGTTTTTT; CDR3 protein: CASSLAVSNTGELFF
V gene: TRBV19; D gene: -; J gene: TRBJ2-7; CDR3 DNA: TGTGCCAGTAGTATAGGAATGGTCGCCAGCTACGAGCAGTACTTC; CDR3 protein: CASSIGMVASYEQYF